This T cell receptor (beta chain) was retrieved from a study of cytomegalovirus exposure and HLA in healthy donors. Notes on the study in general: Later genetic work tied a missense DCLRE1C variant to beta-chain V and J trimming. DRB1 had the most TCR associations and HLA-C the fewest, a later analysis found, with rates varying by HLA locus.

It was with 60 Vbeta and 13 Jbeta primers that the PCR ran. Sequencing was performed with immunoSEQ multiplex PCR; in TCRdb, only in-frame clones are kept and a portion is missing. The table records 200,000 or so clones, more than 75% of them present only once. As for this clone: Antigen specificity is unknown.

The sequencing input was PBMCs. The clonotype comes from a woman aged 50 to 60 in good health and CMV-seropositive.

For the CDR3, the DNA is TGTGCCAGCAGATCGGGCGGGATGAACTCCTACGAGCAGTACTTC. Its translation: CASRSGGMNSYEQYF. V gene TRBV14 combines with J gene TRBJ2-7; tentatively, D is TRBD2 (6 bases). Between the trimmed V and J ends, which lost 6 bases and 0 bases, there was a span of 15 bases. The CDR3 runs to 15 residues. The germline V gene encodes CDR1 SGHDN and CDR2 FVKESK.